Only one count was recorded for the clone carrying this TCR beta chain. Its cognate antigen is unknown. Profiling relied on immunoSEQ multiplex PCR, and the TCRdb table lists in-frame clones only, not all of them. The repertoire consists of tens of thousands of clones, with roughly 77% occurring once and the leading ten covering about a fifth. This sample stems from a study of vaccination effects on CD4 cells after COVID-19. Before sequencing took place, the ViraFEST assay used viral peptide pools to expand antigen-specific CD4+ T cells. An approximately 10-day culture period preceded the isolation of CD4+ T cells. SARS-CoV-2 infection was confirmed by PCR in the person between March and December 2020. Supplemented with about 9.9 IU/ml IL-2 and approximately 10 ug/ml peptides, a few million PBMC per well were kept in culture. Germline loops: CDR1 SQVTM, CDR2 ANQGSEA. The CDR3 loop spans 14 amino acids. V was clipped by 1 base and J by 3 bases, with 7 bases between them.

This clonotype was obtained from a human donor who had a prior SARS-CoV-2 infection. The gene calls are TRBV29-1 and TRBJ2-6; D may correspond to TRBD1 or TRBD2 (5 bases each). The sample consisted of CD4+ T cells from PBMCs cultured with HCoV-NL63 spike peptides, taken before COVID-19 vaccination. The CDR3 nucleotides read TGCAGCGTTGAAGGAGGGGATGGGGCCAACGTCCTGACTTTC. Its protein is CSVEGGDGANVLTF.